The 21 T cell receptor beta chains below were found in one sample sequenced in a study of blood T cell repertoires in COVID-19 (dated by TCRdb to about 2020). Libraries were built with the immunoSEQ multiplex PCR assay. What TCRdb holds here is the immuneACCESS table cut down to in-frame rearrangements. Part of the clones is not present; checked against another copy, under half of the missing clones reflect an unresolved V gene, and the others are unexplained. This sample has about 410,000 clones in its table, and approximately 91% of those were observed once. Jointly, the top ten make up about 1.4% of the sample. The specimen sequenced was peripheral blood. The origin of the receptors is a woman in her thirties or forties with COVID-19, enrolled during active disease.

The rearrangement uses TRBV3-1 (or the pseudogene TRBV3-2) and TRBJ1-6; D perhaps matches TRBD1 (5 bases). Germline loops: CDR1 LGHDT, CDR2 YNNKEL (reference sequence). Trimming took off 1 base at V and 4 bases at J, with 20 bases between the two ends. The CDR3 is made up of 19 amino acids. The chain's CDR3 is CASSQGGGLATSYNSPLHF. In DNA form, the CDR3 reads TGTGCCAGCAGCCAAGGGGGGGGTTTGGCGACTTCTTATAATTCACCCCTCCACTTT.

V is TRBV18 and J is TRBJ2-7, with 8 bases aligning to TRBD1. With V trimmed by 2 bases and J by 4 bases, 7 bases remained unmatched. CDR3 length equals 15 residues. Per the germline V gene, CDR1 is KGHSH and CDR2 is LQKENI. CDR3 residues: CASSPKTGAVYEQYF. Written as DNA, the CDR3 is TGTGCCAGCTCACCAAAGACAGGGGCGGTTTACGAGCAGTACTTC.

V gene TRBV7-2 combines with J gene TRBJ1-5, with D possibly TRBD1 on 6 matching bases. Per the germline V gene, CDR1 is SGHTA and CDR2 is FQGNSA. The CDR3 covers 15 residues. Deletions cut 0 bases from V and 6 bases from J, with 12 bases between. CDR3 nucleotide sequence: TGTGCCAGCAGCTTAGCAGGGGGTCGGGGTCAGCCCCAGCATTTT. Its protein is CASSLAGGRGQPQHF.

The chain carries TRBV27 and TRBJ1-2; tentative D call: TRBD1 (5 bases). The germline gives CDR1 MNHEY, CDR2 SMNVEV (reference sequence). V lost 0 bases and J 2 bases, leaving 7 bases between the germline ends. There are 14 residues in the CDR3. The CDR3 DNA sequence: TGTGCCAGCAGTTTATCGTCAGGGAACTATGGCTACACCTTC. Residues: CASSLSSGNYGYTF.

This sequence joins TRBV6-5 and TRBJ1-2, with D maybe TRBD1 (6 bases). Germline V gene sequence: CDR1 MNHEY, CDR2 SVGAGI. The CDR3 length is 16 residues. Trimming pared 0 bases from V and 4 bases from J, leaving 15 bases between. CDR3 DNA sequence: TGTGCCAGCAGTTACTCAGCGGGGGCCGCCGGCTATGGCTACACCTTC. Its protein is CASSYSAGAAGYGYTF.

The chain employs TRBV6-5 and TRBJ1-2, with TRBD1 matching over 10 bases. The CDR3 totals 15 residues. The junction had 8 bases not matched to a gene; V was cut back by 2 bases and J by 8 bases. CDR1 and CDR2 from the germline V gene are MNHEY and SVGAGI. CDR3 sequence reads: CASSYLGQGSEGYTF. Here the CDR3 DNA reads TGTGCCAGCAGTTACCTGGGACAGGGGTCAGAGGGCTACACCTTC.

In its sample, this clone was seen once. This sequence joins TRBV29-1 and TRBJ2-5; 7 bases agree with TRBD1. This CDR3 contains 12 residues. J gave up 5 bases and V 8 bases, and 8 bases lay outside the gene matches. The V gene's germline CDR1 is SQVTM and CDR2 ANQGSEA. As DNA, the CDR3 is TGCAGCCTAAGACAGGGCGGCGAGACCCAGTACTTC. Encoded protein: CSLRQGGETQYF.

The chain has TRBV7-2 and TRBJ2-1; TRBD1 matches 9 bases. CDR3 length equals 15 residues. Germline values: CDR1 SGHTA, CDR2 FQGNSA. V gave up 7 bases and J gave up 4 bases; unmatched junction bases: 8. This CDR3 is CASTEQGASYNEQFF. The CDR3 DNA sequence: TGTGCCAGCACCGAACAGGGGGCAAGTTACAATGAGCAGTTCTTC.

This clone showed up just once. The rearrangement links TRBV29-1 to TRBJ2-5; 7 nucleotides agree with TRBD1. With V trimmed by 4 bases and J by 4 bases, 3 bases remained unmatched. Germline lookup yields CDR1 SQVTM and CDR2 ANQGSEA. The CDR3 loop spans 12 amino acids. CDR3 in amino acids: CSVGQGRETQYF. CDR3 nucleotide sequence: TGCAGCGTTGGACAGGGTCGAGAGACCCAGTACTTC.

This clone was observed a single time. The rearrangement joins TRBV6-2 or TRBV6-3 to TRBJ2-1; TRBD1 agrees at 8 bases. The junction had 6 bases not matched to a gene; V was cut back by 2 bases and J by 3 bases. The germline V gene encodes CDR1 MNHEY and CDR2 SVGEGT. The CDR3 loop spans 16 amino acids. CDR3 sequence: CASSYGQGWYYNEQFF. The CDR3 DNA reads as TGTGCCAGCAGTTACGGACAGGGTTGGTACTACAATGAGCAGTTCTTC.

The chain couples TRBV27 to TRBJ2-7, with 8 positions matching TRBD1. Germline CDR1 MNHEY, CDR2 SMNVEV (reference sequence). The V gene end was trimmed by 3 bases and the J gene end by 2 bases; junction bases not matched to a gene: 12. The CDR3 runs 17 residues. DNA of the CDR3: TGTGCCAGCAGTTTCCTACCACCGGGACAGGACCCCTACGAGCAGTACTTC. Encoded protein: CASSFLPPGQDPYEQYF.

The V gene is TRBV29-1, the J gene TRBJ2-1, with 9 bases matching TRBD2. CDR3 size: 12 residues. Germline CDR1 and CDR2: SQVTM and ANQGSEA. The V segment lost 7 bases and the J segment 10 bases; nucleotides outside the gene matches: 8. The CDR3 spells CSAIPTSGEQFF. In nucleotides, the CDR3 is TGCAGCGCCATACCGACTAGCGGCGAGCAGTTCTTC.

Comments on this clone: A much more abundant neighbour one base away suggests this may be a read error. CDR3 DNA sequence: TGTGCCAGCAGGCAGGTTGCAACTAATGAAAAACTGTTTTTT. Translated: CASRQVATNEKLFF. This chain links TRBV7-9 with TRBJ1-4; D unclear. Trimming took 6 bases from V and 0 from J, leaving 8 bases between them. This CDR3 spans 14 amino acids. CDR1 is SEHNR, CDR2 FQNEAQ, per germline (reference sequence).

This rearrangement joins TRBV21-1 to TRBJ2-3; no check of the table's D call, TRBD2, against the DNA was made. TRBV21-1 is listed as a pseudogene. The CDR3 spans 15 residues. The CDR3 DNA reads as TGTGCCAGCAGCGGCCTAGCGGGAGTCACAGATACGCAGTATTTT. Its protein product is CASSGLAGVTDTQYF.

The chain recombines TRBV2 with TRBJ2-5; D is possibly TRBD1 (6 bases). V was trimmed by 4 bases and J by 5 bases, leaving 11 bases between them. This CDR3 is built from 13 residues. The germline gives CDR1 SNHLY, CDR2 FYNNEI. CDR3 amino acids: CASSVYRVETQYF. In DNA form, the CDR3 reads TGTGCCAGCAGTGTCTACAGGGTGGAGACCCAGTACTTC.

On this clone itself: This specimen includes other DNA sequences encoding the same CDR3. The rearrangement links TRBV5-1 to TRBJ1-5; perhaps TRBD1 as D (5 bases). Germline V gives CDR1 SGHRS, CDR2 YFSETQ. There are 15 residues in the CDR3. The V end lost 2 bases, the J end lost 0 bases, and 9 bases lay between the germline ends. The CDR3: CASSLTGGSNQPQHF. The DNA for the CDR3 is TGCGCCAGCAGCTTAACGGGGGGTAGCAATCAGCCCCAGCATTTT.

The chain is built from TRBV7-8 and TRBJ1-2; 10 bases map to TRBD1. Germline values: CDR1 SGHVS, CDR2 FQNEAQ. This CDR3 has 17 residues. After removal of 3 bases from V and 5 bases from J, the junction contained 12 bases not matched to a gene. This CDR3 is CASSLMGQGSLKYGYTF. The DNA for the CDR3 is TGTGCCAGCAGCTTGATGGGACAGGGGTCCCTAAAGTATGGCTACACCTTC.

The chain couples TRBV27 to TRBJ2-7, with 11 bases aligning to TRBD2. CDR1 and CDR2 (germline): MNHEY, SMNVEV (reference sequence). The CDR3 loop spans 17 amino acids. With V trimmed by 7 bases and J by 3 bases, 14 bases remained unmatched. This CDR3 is CASIWDRRGLAVYEQYF. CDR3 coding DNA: TGTGCCAGCATCTGGGACAGGCGGGGACTAGCGGTCTACGAGCAGTACTTC.

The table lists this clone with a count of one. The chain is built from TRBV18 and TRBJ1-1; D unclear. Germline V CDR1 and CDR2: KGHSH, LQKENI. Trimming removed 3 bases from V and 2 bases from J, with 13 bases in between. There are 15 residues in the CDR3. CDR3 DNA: TGTGCCAGCTCACCCCCAAGTCAGGATAACACTGAAGCTTTCTTT. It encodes CASSPPSQDNTEAFF.

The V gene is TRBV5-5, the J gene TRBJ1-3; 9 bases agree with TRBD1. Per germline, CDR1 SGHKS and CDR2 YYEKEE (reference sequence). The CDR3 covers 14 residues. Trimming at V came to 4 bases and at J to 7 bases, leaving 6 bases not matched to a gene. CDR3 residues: CASSRDRERNTIYF. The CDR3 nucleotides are TGTGCCAGCAGCAGGGACAGGGAACGGAACACCATATATTTT. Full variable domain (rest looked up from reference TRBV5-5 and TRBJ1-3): DAGVTQSPTHLIKTRGQQVTLRCSPISGHKSVSWYQQVLGQGPQFIFQYYEKEERGRGNFPDRFSARQFPNYSSELNVNALLLGDSALYLCASSRDRERNTIYFGEGSWLTVV.

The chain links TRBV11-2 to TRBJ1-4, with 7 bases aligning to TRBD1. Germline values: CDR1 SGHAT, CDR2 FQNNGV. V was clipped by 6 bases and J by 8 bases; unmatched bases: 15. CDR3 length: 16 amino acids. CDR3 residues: CASRTLSPRGEEKLFF. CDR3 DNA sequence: TGTGCCAGCAGAACCTTAAGCCCCAGGGGGGAGGAAAAACTGTTTTTT.